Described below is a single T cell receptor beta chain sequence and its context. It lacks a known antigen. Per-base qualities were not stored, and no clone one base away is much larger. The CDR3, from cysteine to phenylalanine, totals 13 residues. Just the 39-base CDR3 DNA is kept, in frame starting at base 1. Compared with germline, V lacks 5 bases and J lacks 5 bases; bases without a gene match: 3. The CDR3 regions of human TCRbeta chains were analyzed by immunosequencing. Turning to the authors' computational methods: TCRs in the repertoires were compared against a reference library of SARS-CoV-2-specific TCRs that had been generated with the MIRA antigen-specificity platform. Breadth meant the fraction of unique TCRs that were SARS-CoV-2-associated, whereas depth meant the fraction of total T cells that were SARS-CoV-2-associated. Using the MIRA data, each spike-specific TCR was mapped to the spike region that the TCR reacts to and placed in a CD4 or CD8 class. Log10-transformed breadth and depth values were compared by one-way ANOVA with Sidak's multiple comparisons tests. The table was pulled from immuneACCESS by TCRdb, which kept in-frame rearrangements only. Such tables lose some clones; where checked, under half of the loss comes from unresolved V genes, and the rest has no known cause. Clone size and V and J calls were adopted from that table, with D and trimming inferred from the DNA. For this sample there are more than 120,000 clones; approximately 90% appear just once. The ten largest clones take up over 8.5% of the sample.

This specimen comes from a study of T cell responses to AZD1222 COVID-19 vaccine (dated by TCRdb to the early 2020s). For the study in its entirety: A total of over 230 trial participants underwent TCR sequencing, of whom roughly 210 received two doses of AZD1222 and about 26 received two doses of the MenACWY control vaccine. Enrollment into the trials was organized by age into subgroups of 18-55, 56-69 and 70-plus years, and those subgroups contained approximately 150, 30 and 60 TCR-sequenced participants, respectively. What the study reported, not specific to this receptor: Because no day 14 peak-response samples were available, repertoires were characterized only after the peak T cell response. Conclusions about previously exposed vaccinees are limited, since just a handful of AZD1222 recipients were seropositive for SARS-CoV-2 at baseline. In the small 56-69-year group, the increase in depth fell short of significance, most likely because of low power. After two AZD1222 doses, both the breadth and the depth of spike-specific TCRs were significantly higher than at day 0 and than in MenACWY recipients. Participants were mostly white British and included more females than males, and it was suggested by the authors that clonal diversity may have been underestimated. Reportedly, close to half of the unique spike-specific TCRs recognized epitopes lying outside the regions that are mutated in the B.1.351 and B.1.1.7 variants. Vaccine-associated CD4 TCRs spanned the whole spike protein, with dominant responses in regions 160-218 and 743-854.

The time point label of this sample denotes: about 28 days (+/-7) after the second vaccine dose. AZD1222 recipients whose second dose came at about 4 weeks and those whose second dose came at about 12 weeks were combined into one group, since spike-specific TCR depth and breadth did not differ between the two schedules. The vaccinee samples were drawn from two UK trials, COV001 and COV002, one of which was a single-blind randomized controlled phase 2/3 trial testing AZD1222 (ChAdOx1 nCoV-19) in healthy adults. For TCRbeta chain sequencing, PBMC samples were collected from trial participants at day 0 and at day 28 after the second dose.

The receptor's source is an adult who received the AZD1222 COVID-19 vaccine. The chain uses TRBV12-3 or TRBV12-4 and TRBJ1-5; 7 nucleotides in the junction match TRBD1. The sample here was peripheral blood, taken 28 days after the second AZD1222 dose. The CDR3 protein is CASSLGQHQPQHF. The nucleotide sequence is TGTGCCAGCAGTCTGGGACAGCATCAGCCCCAGCATTTT.